A selection of T cell receptor beta chains follows, all from one sample in a study of identical twins. Each CDR3 protein is one row after TCRdb ran MiXCR on the 5' RACE reads. In the table there are 700,000 or so distinct CDR3 sequences, approximately 9% of which are singletons. These data also formed part of another study, on yellow fever vaccine responses in identical twins.

The sequenced sample was PBMCs. The source is a woman aged 18-35 years in good health. Each CDR3 is given with its conserved first and last residue. The order of the fields is D gene, clone size, V gene, J gene, CDR3 protein, CDR3 DNA. A D gene is named only where the DNA matches it firmly. A row's size may be missing; if present it is once, few, many or a size class.

>TRBD2|few|TRBV2|TRBJ2-1
CASSLISAGVDIVNEQFF
TGTGCCAGCAGTCTTATCTCAGCGGGAGTTGATATAGTCAATGAGCAGTTCTTC
>-|many|TRBV5-1|TRBJ2-5
CASSRGAGETQYF
TGCGCCAGCAGCAGGGGTGCTGGGGAGACCCAGTACTTC
>TRBD2|few|TRBV24-1|TRBJ2-1
CATSDPSGGASYNEQFF
TGTGCCACCAGTGACCCTAGCGGGGGGGCCTCCTACAATGAGCAGTTCTTC
>-|-|TRBV7-9|TRBJ2-1
CASSLGPSVYNEQFF
TGTGCCAGCAGCTTAGGACCGAGTGTGTACAATGAGCAGTTCTTC
>-|few|TRBV12-3/TRBV12-4|TRBJ1-2
CASSPVGFVGYGYTF
TGTGCCAGCAGCCCCGTGGGTTTCGTTGGCTATGGCTACACCTTC
>TRBD2|few|TRBV30|TRBJ2-1
CAWSVPSGYLYNEQFF
TGTGCCTGGAGTGTCCCTAGCGGGTACCTCTACAATGAGCAGTTCTTC
>-|few|TRBV24-1|TRBJ2-2
CATSAPGISFGELFF
TGTGCCACCAGTGCCCCGGGGATTTCATTCGGGGAGCTGTTTTTT
>TRBD2|few|TRBV12-5|TRBJ2-1
CASGLASKEREGSYNEQFF
TGTGCTAGTGGTTTGGCCTCAAAGGAGCGGGAGGGATCCTACAATGAGCAGTTCTTC
>-|few|TRBV4-2|TRBJ2-3
CASSQDLFGGDTQYF
TGTGCCAGCAGCCAAGATCTCTTTGGAGGAGATACGCAGTATTTT
>-|-|TRBV11-3|TRBJ1-1
CASSPTAPGGLGGTEAFF
TGTGCCAGCAGCCCAACGGCCCCGGGGGGGTTAGGAGGCACTGAAGCTTTCTTT
>-|few|TRBV20-1|TRBJ2-7
CSATGDGILYEQYF
TGCAGTGCTACAGGGGACGGAATTCTTTACGAGCAGTACTTC
>-|-|TRBV4-1|TRBJ2-2
CASSQASANTGELFF
TGCGCCAGCAGCCAAGCTAGCGCGAACACCGGGGAGCTGTTTTTT
>-|few|TRBV4-1|TRBJ2-3
CASSAAGPRGDTQYF
TGCGCCAGCAGCGCGGCGGGACCCCGGGGAGATACGCAGTATTTT
>-|many|TRBV20-1|TRBJ2-3
CSARVQYF
TGCAGTGCTAGAGTTCAGTATTTT
>TRBD1|few|TRBV7-2|TRBJ2-7
CASSLQGGQGSSYEQYF
TGTGCCAGCAGCTTACAAGGTGGACAGGGGAGCTCCTACGAGCAGTACTTC
>TRBD2|few|TRBV27|TRBJ2-5
CASSLSSGGKTQYF
TGTGCCAGCAGTTTATCCAGCGGGGGAAAGACCCAGTACTTC
>-|-|TRBV6-2/TRBV6-3|TRBJ2-1
CASSYGGDALNEQFF
TGTGCCAGCAGTTACGGTGGCGATGCCCTTAATGAGCAGTTCTTC
>-|-|TRBV12-3/TRBV12-4|TRBJ2-2
CASSIGGGLTGELFF
TGTGCCAGCAGCATAGGGGGGGGTCTCACCGGGGAGCTGTTTTTT
>TRBD2|-|TRBV11-2|TRBJ2-4
CASSWELGGGLAGYIQYF
TGTGCCAGCAGCTGGGAATTAGGAGGGGGACTAGCGGGTTACATTCAGTACTTC
>TRBD2|many|TRBV7-3|TRBJ2-2
CASSTSGGRPLIAGELFF
TGTGCCAGCAGCACTAGCGGGGGTCGACCCTTGATCGCCGGGGAGCTGTTTTTT
>TRBD2|many|TRBV9|TRBJ2-5
CASSVAAGGQETQYF
TGTGCCAGCAGCGTAGCAGCGGGGGGGCAAGAGACCCAGTACTTC
>-|-|TRBV7-9|TRBJ2-1
CASSPALYNEQFF
TGTGCCAGCAGCCCGGCCTTATACAATGAGCAGTTCTTC